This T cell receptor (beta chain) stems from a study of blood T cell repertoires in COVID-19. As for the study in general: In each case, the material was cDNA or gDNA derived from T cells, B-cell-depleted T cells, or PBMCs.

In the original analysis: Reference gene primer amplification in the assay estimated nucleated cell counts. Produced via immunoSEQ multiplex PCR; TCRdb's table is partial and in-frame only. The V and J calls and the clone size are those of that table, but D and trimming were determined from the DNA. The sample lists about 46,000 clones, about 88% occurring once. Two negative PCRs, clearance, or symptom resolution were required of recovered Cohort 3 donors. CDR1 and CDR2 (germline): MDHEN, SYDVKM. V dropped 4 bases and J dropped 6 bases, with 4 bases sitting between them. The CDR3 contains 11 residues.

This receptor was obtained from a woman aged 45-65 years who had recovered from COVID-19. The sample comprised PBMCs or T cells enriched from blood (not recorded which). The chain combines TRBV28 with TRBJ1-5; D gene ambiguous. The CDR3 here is CASSSGQPQHF. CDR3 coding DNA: TGTGCCAGCAGTTCGGGTCAGCCCCAGCATTTT.